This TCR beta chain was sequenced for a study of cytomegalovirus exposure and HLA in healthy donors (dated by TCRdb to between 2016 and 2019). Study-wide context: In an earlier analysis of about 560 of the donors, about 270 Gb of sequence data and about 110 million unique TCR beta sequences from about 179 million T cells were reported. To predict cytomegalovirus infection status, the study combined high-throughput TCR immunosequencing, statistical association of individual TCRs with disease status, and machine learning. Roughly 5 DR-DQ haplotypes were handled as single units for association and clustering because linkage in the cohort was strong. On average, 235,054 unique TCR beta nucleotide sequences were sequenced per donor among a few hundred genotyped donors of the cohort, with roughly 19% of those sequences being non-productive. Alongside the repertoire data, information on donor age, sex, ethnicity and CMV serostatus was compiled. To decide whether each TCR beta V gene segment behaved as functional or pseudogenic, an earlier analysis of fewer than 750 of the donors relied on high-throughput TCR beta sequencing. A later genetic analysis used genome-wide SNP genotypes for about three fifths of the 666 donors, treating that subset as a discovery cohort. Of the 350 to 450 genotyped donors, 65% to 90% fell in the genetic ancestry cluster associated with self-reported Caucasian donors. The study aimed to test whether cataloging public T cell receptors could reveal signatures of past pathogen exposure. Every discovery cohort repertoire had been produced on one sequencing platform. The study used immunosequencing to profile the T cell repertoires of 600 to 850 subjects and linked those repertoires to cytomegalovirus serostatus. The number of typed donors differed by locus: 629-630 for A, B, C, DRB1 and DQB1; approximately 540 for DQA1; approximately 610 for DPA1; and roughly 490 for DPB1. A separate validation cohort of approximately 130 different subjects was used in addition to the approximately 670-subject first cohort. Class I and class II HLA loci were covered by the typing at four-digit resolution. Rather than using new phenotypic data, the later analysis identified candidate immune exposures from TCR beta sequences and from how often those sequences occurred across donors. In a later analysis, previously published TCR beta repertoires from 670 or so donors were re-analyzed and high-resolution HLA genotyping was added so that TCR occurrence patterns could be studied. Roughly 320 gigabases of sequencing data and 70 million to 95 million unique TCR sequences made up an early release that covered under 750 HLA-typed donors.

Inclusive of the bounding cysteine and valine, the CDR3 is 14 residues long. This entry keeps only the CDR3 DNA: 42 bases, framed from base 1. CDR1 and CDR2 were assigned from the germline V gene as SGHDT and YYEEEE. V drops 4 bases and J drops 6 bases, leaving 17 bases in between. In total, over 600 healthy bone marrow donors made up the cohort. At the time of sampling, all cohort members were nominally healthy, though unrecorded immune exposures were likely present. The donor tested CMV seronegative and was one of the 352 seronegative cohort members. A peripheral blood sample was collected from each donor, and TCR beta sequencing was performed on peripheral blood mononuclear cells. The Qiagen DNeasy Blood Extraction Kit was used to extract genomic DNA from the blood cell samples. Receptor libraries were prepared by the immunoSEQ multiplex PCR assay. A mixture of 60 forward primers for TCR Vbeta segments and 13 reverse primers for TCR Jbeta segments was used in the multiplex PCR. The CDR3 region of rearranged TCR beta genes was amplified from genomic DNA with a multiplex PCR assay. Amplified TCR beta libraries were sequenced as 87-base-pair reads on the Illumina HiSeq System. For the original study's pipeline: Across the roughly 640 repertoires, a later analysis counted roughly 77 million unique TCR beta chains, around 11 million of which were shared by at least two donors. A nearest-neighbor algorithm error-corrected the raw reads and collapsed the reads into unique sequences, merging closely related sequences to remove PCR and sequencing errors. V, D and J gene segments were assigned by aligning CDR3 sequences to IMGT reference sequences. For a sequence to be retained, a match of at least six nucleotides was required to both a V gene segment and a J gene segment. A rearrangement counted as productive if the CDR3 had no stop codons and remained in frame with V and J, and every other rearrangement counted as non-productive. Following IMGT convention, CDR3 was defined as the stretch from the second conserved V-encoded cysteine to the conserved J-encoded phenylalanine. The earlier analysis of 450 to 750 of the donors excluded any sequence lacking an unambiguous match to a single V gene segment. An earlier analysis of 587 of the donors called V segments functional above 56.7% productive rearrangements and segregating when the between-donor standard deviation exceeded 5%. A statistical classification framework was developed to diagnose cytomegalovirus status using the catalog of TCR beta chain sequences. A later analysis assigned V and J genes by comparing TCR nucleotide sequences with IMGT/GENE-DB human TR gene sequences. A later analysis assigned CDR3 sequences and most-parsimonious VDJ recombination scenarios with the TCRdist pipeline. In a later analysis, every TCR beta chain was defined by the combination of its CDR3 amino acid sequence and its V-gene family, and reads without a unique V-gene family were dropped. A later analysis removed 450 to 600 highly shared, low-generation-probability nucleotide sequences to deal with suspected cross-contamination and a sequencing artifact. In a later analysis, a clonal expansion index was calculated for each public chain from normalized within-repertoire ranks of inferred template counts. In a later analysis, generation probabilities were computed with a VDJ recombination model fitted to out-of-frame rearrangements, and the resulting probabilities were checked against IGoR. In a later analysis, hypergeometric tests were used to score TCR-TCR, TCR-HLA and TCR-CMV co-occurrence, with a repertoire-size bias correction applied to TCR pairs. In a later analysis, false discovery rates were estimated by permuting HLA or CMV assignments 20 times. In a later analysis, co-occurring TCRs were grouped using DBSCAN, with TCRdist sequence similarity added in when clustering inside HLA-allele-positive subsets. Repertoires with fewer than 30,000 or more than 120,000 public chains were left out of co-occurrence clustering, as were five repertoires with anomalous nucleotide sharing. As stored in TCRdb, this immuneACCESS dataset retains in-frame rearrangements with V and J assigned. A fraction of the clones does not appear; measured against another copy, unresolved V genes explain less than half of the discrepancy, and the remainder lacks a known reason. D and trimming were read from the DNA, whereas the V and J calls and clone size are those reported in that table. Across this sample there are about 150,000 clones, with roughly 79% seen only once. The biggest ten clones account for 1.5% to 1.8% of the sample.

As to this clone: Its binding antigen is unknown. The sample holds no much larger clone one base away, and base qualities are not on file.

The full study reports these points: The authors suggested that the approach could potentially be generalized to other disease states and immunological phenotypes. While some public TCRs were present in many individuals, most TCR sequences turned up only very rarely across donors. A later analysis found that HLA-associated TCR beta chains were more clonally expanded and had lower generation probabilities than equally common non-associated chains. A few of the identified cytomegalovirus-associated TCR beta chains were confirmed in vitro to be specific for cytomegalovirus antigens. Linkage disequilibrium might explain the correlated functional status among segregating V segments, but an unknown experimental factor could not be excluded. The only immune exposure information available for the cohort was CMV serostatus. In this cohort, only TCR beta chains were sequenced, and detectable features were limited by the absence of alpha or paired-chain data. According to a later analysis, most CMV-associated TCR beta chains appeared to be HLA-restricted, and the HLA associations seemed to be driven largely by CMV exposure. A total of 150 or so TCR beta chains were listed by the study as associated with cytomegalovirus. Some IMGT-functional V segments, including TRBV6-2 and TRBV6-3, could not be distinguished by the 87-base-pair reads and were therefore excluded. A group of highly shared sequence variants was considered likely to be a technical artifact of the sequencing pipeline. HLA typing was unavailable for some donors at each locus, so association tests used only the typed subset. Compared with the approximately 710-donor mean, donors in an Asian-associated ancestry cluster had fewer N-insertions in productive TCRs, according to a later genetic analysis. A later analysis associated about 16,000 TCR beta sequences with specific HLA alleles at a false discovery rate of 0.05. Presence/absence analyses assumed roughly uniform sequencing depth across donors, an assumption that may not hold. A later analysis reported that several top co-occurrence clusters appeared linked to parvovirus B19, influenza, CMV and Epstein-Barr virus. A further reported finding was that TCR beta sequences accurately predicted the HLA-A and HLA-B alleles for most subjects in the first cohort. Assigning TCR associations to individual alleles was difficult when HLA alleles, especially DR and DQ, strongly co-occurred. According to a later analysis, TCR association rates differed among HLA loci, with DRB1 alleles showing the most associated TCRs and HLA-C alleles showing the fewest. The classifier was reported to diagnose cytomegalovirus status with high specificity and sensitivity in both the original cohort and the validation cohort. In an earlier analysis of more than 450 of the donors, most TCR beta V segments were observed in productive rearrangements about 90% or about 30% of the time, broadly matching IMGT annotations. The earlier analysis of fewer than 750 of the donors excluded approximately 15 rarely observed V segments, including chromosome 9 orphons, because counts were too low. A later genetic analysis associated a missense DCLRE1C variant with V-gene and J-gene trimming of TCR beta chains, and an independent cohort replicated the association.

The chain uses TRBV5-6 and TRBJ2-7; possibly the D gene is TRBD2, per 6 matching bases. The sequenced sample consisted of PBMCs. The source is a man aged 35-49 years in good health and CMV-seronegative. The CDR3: CASSRDWGGPEQYV. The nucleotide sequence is TGTGCCAGCAGCCGGGACTGGGGTGGACCCGAGCAGTACGTC.